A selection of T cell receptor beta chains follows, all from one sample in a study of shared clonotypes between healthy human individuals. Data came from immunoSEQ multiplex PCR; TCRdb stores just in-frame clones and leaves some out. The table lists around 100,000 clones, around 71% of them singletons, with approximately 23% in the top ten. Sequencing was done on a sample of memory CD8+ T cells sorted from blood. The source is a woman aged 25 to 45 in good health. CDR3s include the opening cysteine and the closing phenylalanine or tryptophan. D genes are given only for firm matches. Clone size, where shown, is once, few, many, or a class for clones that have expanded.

CDR3 DNA: TGTGCCAGCAGTCTACTAGCGGGAGACACAGATACGCAGTATTTT
CDR3 protein: CASSLLAGDTDTQYF
V gene: TRBV6-4
clone size: many
J gene: TRBJ2-3
D gene: TRBD2

CDR3 DNA: TGTGCCAGCAGGCCGGAGGGGTTCAGCAATCAGCCCCAGCATTTT
CDR3 protein: CASRPEGFSNQPQHF
V gene: TRBV6-5
clone size: -
J gene: TRBJ1-5
D gene: -

CDR3 DNA: TGTGCCAGCATCGCGCTAACCCAGGCTGAGACCGATACGCAGTATTTT
CDR3 protein: CASIALTQAETDTQYF
V gene: TRBV6-6
clone size: once
J gene: TRBJ2-3
D gene: -

CDR3 DNA: TGTGCCAGCAGTCTCCCACAGACAGGCTCCGAAAAACTGTTTTTT
CDR3 protein: CASSLPQTGSEKLFF
V gene: TRBV28
clone size: few
J gene: TRBJ1-4
D gene: -

CDR3 DNA: TGTGCCAGCACCGGACGGCAACCTGGCTACACCTTC
CDR3 protein: CASTGRQPGYTF
V gene: TRBV28
clone size: few
J gene: TRBJ1-2
D gene: -

CDR3 DNA: TGTGCCAGCAGCCAAGAAGGTGTGATAGCGGTTAACACCGGGGAGCTGTTTTTT
CDR3 protein: CASSQEGVIAVNTGELFF
V gene: TRBV4-2
clone size: -
J gene: TRBJ2-2
D gene: -

CDR3 DNA: TGTGCCACCAGAAGCGGGAAGGGCCCCCTGGAGGCCGGGGAGCTGTTTTTT
CDR3 protein: CATRSGKGPLEAGELFF
V gene: TRBV15
clone size: -
J gene: TRBJ2-2
D gene: TRBD2

CDR3 DNA: TGTGCCAGCAGCCGACCGACAGGGGGATATGAAAAACTGTTTTTT
CDR3 protein: CASSRPTGGYEKLFF
V gene: TRBV11-2
clone size: -
J gene: TRBJ1-4
D gene: TRBD1

CDR3 DNA: TGTGCCAGCATCGAAGGAGACAGGTCCTACGAGCAGTACTTC
CDR3 protein: CASIEGDRSYEQYF
V gene: TRBV6-1
clone size: -
J gene: TRBJ2-7
D gene: -

CDR3 DNA: TGTGCCAGCAGCGGACTCACCGGGGAGCTGTTTTTT
CDR3 protein: CASSGLTGELFF
V gene: TRBV27
clone size: -
J gene: TRBJ2-2
D gene: -

CDR3 DNA: TGTGCCAGCAGCTTAGATTTGGAACTCGAGCAGTACTTC
CDR3 protein: CASSLDLELEQYF
V gene: TRBV7-8
clone size: few
J gene: TRBJ2-7
D gene: -